Listed here is a single T cell receptor beta chain. Profiling relied on immunoSEQ multiplex PCR, and the TCRdb table lists in-frame clones only, not all of them. Of about 68,000 clones listed, 65% to 85% are singletons. The source of the sample is a study of Tregs in tolerant kidney transplant recipients. The CDR3 consists of 13 residues. Trimming took 0 bases from V and 6 from J, leaving 9 bases between them. The germline V gene has CDR1 MGHRA and CDR2 YSYEKL. Source material: CD4+ T cells from blood. This receptor was identified in a human donor in good health. This chain joins TRBV4-1 and TRBJ2-7; D is perhaps TRBD2 (5 bases). As DNA, the CDR3 is TGCGCCAGCAGCCAAGATCTGAGGGTCGAGCAGTACTTC. Protein product: CASSQDLRVEQYF.